This T cell receptor beta chain was identified during a study of CD8 T cells in Susac syndrome. About 0.5 to 1 ug RNA was reverse transcribed with random hexamers. TCRdb ran MiXCR on the immunoSEQ multiplex PCR reads and lists one entry per CDR3 protein. The sample holds just over 300,000 distinct CDR3 sequences; about 92% are singletons and the top ten take more than 0.06%. CDR3 length equals 16 residues. V shed 5 bases, J shed 2 bases, and the junction held 6 bases outside the gene matches. The T cells that were sequenced for TCR beta were CD8+ and CD4+ cells from blood. The chain employs TRBV12-3 or TRBV12-4 and TRBJ1-5; 10 nucleotides align to TRBD1. The clonotype comes from a human donor with multiple sclerosis. What was sequenced was CD4+ T cells from PBMCs. The CDR3 loop is CASSLGQGLGNQPQHF. DNA of the CDR3: TGTGCCAGCAGTCTGGGACAGGGGCTGGGCAATCAGCCCCAGCATTTT.